This TCR beta chain is from a study of regulatory T cells in long-lasting Graves disease. The authors built TCR beta libraries using iRepertoire HTBI primers and Arm-PCR of CDR3 regions. TCRdb re-derived calls from the multiplex PCR reads in MiXCR, one entry per CDR3 protein. The table records around 420,000 distinct CDR3 sequences, roughly a sixth of them present only once. Time point meaning: newly diagnosed GD, antithyroid drugs for less than 3 months. RNA from PBMCs was the source of the TCR library. The CDR3 contains 15 residues. The germline V and J ends were trimmed by 3 bases and 1 base, with 12 bases remaining between them. Germline loops: CDR1 ENHRY, CDR2 SYGVKD.

The chain recombines TRBV10-3 with TRBJ1-1; D not certain. Sequencing was performed on peripheral blood mononuclear cells (PBMCs), taken at new diagnosis, from a patient treated with antithyroid drugs. The sequence was obtained from a female donor with Graves disease. The CDR3 region has the DNA TGTGCCATCAGTGAAGAGACACCTACGAACACTGAAGCTTTCTTT. Translating gives CAISEETPTNTEAFF.